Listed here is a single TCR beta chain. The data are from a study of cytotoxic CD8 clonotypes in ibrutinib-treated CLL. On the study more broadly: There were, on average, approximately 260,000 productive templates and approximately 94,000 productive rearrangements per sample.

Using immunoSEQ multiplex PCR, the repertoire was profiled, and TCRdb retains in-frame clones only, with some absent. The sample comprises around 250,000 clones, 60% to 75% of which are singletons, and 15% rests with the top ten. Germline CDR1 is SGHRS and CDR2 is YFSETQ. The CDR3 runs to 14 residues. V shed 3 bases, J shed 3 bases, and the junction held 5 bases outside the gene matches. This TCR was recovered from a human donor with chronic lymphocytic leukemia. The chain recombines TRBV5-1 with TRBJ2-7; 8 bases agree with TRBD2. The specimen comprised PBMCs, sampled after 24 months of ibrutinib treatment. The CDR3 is CASSSSGGHYEQYF. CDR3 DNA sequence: TGCGCCAGCAGCTCGAGCGGGGGCCACTACGAGCAGTACTTC.